Ten or more counts support the clone carrying this T cell receptor beta chain. Antigen unknown. This record belongs to a study of T cell repertoires in cytomegalovirus infection. Study-level background: Indications of both CMV infection and matching HLA type were provided by public TCR beta signatures.

TCRdb redid the calling of the reads with MiXCR, one entry per CDR3 protein. The sample consists of 150,000 to 200,000 distinct CDR3 sequences, approximately 15% of them appearing once. The CDR3 sequence is 16 residues long. The germline V gene encodes CDR1 MDHEN and CDR2 SYDVKM. With 4 bases clipped from V and 9 bases from J, the junction kept 6 bases outside the gene matches. General observations from the study: Of the TCR beta families, the public ones yielded a cumulative frequency that identified carriers of CMV plus the relevant HLA.

The sequence was obtained from a human donor in good health (CMV status not recorded). Some clones in this sample may be carry-over from other donors' samples. Material: PBMCs. This chain joins TRBV28 and TRBJ2-1, with TRBD2 matching over 16 bases. The CDR3 DNA reads as TGTGCCAGCAGTTCCCCCGGGACTAGCGGGAGGGTTGAGCAGTTCTTC. As protein: CASSSPGTSGRVEQFF.